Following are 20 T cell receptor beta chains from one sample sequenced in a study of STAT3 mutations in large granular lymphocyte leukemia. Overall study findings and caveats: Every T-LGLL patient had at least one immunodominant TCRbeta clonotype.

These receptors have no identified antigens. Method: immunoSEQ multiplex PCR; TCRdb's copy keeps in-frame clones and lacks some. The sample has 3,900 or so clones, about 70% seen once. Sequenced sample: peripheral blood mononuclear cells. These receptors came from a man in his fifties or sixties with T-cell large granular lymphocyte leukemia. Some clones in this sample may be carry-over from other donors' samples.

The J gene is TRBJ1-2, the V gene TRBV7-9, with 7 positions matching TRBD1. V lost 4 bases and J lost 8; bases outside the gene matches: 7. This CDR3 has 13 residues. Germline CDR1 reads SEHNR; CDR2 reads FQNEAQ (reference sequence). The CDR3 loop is CASSSTGVSGYTF. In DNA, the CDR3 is TGTGCCAGCAGCTCCACAGGGGTTTCGGGCTACACCTTC. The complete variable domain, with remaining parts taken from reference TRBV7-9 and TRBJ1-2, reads DTGVSQNPRHKITKRGQNVTFRCDPISEHNRLYWYRQTLGQGPEFLTYFQNEAQLEKSRLLSDRFSAERPKGSFSTLEIQRTEQGDSAMYLCASSSTGVSGYTFGSGTRLTVV.

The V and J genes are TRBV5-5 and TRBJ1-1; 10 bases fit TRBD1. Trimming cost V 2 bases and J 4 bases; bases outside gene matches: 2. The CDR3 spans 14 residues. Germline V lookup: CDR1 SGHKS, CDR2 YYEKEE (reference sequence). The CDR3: CASSFWDRGTEAFF. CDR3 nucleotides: TGTGCCAGCAGCTTCTGGGACAGGGGCACTGAAGCTTTCTTT.

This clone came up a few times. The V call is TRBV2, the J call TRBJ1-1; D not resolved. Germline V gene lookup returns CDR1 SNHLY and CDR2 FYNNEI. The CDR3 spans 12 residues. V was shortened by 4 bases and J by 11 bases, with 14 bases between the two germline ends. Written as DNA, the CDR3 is TGTGCCAGCAGTGTTTCCCCACTAGCTGCTTTCTTT. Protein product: CASSVSPLAAFF.

The CDR3 DNA reads TGTGCCAGCAGCACCGGTCGGGGGAACACTGAAGCTTTCTTT. Translating it yields CASSTGRGNTEAFF. This chain uses TRBV13 with TRBJ1-1, with D uncertain. Trimming removed 5 bases from V and 1 base from J, with 11 bases in between. CDR1 is PRHDT and CDR2 is FYEKMQ in the germline V gene (reference sequence). This CDR3 is 14 amino acids long.

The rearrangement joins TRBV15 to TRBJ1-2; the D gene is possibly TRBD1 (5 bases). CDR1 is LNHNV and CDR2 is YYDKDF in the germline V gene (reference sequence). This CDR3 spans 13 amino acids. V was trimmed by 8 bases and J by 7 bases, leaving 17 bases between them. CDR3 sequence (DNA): TGTGCCACCCGGGGGATGGGGACGACTGGCTACACCTTC. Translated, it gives CATRGMGTTGYTF.

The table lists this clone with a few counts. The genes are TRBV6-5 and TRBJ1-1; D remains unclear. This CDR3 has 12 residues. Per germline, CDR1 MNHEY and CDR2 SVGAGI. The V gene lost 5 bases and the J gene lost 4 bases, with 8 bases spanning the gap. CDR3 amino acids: CASSPRSTEAFF. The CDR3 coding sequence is TGTGCCAGCAGTCCCCGAAGCACTGAAGCTTTCTTT.

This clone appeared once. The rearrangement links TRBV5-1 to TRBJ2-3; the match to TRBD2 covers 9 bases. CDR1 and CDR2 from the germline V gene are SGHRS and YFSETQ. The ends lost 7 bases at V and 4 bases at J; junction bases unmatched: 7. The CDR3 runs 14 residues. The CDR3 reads CASGPSGDADTQYF. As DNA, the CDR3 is TGCGCCAGCGGGCCTAGCGGGGACGCAGATACGCAGTATTTT. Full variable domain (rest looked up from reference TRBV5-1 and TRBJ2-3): KAGVTQTPRYLIKTRGQQVTLSCSPISGHRSVSWYQQTPGQGLQFLFEYFSETQRNKGNFPGRFSGRQFSNSRSEMNVSTLELGDSALYLCASGPSGDADTQYFGPGTRLTVL.

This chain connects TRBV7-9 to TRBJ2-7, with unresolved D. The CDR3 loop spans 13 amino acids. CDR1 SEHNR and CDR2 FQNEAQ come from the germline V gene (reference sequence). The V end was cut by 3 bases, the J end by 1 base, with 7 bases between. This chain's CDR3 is CASSLTHSYEQYV. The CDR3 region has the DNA TGTGCCAGCAGCTTGACCCATTCCTACGAGCAGTACGTC.

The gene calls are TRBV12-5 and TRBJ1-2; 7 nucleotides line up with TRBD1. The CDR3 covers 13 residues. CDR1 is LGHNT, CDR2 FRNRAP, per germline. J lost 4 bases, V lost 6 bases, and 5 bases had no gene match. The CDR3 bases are TGTGCTAGTGGCGCGGGACAGCTCTATGGCTACACCTTC. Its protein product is CASGAGQLYGYTF.

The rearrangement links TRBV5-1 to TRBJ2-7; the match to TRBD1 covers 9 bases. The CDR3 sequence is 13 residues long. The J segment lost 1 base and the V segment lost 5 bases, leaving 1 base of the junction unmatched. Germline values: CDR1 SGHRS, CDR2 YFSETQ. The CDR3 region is CASRGTGSYEQYV. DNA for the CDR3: TGCGCCAGCAGGGGGACAGGGTCCTACGAGCAGTACGTC.

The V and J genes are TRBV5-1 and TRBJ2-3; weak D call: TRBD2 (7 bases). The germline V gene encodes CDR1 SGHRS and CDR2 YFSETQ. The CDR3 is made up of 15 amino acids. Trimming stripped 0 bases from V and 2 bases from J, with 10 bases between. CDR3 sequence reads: CASSLVAGATDTQYF. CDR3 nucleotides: TGCGCCAGCAGCTTGGTGGCGGGGGCCACAGATACGCAGTATTTT.

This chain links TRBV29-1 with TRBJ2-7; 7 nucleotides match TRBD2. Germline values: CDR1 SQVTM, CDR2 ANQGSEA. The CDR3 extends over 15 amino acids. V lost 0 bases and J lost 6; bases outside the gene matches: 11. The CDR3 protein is CSVEDRASGGLEQYF. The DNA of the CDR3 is TGCAGCGTTGAAGATCGGGCTAGCGGTGGGCTCGAGCAGTACTTC.

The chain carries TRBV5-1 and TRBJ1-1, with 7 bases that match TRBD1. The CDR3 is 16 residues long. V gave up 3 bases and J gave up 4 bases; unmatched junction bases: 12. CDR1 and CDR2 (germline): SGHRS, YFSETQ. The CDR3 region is CASSSKGAERSTEAFF. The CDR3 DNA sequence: TGCGCCAGCAGCTCGAAGGGGGCGGAAAGGAGCACTGAAGCTTTCTTT.

The chain's CDR3 is CACQSRAEKLFF. For the CDR3, the DNA is TGTGCCTGCCAGTCTCGTGCTGAAAAACTGTTTTTT. The chain recombines TRBV30 with TRBJ1-4; D is unresolved. The CDR3 sequence is 12 residues long. V lost 6 bases, J lost 7 bases, and 12 bases lay in between. Germline assignment: CDR1 GTSNPN and CDR2 SVGIG (reference sequence).

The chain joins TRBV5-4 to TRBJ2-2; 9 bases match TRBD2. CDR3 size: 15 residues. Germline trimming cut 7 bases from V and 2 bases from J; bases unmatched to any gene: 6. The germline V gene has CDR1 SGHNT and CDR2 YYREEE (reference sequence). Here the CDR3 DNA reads TGTGCCAGCTTAGCGGGAGAAGGTAACACCGGGGAGCTGTTTTTT. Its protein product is CASLAGEGNTGELFF. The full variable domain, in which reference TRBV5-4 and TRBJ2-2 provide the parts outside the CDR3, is ETGVTQSPTHLIKTRGQQVTLRCSSQSGHNTVSWYQQALGQGPQFIFQYYREEENGRGNFPPRFSGLQFPNYSSELNVNALELDDSALYLCASLAGEGNTGELFFGEGSRLTVL.

The chain's CDR3 is CASGQDYYEQYV. As DNA, the CDR3 is TGTGCCAGCGGACAGGACTACTACGAGCAGTACGTC. This chain connects TRBV6-5 to TRBJ2-7; perhaps TRBD1 as D (7 bases). This CDR3 spans 12 amino acids. The germline V gene encodes CDR1 MNHEY and CDR2 SVGAGI. V lost 8 bases, J lost 3 bases, and 11 bases lay in between.

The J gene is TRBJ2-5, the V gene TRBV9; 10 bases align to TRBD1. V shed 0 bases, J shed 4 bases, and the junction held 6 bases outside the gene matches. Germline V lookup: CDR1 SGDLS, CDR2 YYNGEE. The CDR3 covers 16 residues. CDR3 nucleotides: TGTGCCAGCAGCGTAGGGAGGGACAGGGGATTAGAGACCCAGTACTTC. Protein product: CASSVGRDRGLETQYF.

In nucleotides, the CDR3 is TGCGCCAGCAGCGCTGGGACAGTTAATTCACCCCTCCACTTT. This sequence encodes CASSAGTVNSPLHF. This sequence joins TRBV5-1 and TRBJ1-6; 7 positions match TRBD1. Per the germline V gene, CDR1 is SGHRS and CDR2 is YFSETQ. V shed 4 bases, J shed 6 bases, and the junction held 4 bases outside the gene matches. There are 14 residues in the CDR3. Full variable domain (outside the CDR3, taken from reference TRBV5-1 and TRBJ1-6): KAGVTQTPRYLIKTRGQQVTLSCSPISGHRSVSWYQQTPGQGLQFLFEYFSETQRNKGNFPGRFSGRQFSNSRSEMNVSTLELGDSALYLCASSAGTVNSPLHFGNGTRLTVT.

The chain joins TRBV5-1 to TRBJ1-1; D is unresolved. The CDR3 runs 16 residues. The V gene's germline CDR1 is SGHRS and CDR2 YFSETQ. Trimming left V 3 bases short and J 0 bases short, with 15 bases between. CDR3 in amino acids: CASSSDRPGLNTEAFF. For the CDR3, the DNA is TGCGCCAGCAGCTCGGACCGACCCGGATTGAACACTGAAGCTTTCTTT.

The CDR3 sequence is CAWSGGRSSYNEQFF. As DNA, the CDR3 is TGTGCCTGGAGTGGAGGAAGAAGCTCCTACAATGAGCAGTTCTTC. The rearrangement uses TRBV30 and TRBJ2-1; D unclear. The CDR3 is 15 amino acids. CDR1 GTSNPN and CDR2 SVGIG come from the germline V gene (reference sequence). V lost 1 base and J 0 bases, leaving 10 bases between the germline ends.